This T cell receptor beta chain was sequenced during a study of beta chain features in type 1 diabetes. This clone was counted between two and nine times. Its target is unknown. Looked up from germline, CDR1 is SGHTA and CDR2 is FQGNSA. CDR3 length equals 16 residues. V lost 5 bases and J lost 2; bases outside the gene matches: 10. Averaging approximately 120 mL, one heparinised blood draw was given by each donor. Cell sorting via CD45RO/CCR7/CD25/CD127/CD95/CD27 was performed to obtain CD4+ naive, central memory, regulatory and stem cell-like memory cells. Sequenced material consisted of expressed TCRB transcripts (all of the isolated RNA was reverse transcribed). The protocol was immunoSEQ multiplex PCR, while the TCRdb copy is restricted to in-frame clones and leaves out a portion. The sample lists 400,000 to 500,000 clones, approximately 13% occurring once. Regarding the study as a whole: People with Type 1 diabetes carried modestly yet significantly shorter TCRB CDR3s in all four CD4+ subsets. At VDJ recombination sites, type 1 diabetes patients had fewer insertions and more deleted nucleotides.

The genes are TRBV7-2 and TRBJ2-5; 8 positions match TRBD2. The sequence came from a man aged 25 to 40 in good health. Sequencing used naive CD4+ T cells from blood. CDR3 sequence (DNA): TGTGCCAGCAGCATGAACCAGCGGGGGAGGCAAGAGACCCAGTACTTC. This codes for CASSMNQRGRQETQYF.